This T cell receptor beta chain was sequenced in a study of T cell repertoires in cytomegalovirus infection. Between the trimmed V and J ends, which lost 0 bases and 13 bases, there was a span of 12 bases. The CDR3 spans 12 residues. TCRdb passed the reads through MiXCR, listing each CDR3 protein once. The sample has about 740,000 distinct CDR3 sequences, less than 40% seen once. The receptor comes from a human donor in good health (CMV status not recorded). Some clones in this sample may be carry-over from other donors' samples. Sample: PBMCs. The chain couples TRBV6-7 to TRBJ1-1; maybe TRBD1 (5 bases). TRBV6-7 counts as an open reading frame of uncertain function. CDR3 in DNA: TGTGCCAGCAGTTACTCGGGGCGGCCCGGTTTCTTT. This codes for CASSYSGRPGFF.